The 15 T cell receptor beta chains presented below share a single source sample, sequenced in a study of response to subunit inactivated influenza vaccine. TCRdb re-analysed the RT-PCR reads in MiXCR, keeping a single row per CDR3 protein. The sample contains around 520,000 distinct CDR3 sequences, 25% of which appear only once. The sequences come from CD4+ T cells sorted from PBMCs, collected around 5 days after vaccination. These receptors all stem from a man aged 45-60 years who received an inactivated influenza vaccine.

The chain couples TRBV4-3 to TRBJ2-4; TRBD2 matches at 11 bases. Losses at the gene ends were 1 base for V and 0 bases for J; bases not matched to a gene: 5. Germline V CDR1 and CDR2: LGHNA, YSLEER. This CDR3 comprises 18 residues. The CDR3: CASSQVLAGGLAKNIQYF. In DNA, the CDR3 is TGCGCCAGCAGCCAAGTGTTAGCGGGGGGGCTAGCCAAAAACATTCAGTACTTC.

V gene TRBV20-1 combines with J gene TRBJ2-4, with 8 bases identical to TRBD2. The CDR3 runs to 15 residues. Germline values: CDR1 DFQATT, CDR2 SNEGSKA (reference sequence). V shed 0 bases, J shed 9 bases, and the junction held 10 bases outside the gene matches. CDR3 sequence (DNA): TGCAGTGCTAGAGATGGCGGGAGGACGGGACGCATTCAGTACTTC. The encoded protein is CSARDGGRTGRIQYF.

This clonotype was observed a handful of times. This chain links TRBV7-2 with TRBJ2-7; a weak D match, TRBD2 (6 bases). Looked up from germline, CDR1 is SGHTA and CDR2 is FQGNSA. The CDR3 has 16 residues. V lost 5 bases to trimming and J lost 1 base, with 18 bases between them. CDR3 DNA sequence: TGTGCCAGCAGCACTAAAAAGGGGAGCGGGTCCTACGAGCAGTACTTC. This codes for CASSTKKGSGSYEQYF.

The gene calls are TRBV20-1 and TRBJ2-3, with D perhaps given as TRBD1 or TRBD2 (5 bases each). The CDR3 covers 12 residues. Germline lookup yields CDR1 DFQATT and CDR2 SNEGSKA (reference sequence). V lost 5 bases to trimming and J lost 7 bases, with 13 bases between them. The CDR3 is CSAAAGTNTQYF. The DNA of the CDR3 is TGCAGTGCTGCCGCCGGGACCAATACGCAGTATTTT.

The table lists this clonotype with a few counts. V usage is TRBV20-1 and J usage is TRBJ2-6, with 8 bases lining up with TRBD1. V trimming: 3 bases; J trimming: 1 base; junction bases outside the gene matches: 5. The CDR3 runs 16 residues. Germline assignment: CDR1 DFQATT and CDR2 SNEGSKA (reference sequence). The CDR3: CSARRQGASGANVLTF. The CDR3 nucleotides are TGCAGTGCTAGGCGGCAGGGGGCATCTGGGGCCAACGTCCTGACTTTC.

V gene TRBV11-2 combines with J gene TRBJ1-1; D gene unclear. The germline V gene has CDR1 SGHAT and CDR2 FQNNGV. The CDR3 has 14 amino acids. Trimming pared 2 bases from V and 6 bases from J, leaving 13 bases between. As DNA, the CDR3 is TGTGCCAGCAGCTTATTATTAGGCGTCCCTGAAGCTTTCTTT. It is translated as CASSLLLGVPEAFF.

Here the CDR3 reads CSVLRPGMGYF. The CDR3 DNA follows: TGCAGTGTCCTACGTCCGGGTATGGGGTACTTC. The chain couples TRBV20-1 to TRBJ2-7; D is unresolved. Germline values: CDR1 DFQATT, CDR2 SNEGSKA (reference sequence). Trimming left V 7 bases short and J 12 bases short, with 19 bases between. This CDR3 spans 11 amino acids.

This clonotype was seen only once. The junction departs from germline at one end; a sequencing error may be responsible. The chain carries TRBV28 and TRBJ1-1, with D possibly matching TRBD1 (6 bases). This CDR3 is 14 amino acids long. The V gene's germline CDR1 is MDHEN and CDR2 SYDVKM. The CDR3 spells CDSSQRTVNTEAFF. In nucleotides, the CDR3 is TGTGACAGCAGCCAAAGGACAGTGAACACTGAAGCTTTCTTT.

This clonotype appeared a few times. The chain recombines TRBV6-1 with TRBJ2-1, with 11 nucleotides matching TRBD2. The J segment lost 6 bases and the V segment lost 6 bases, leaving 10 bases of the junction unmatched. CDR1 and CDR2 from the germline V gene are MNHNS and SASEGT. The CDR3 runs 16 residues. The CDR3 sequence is CASSPPGTSGSNEQFF. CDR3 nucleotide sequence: TGTGCCAGCAGCCCCCCCGGGACTAGCGGAAGCAATGAGCAGTTCTTC.

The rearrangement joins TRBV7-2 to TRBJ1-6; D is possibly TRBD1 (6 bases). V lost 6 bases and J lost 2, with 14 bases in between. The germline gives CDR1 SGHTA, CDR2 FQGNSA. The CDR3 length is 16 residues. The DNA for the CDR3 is TGTGCCAGCAGTTCTACACAGGGTCCCTATAATTCACCCCTCCACTTT. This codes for CASSSTQGPYNSPLHF.

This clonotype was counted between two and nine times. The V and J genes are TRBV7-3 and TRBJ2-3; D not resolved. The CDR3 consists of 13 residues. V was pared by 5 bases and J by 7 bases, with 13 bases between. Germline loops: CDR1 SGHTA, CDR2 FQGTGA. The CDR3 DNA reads TGTGCCAGCAGCGCCGACCCGGCGTATACGCAGTATTTT. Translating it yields CASSADPAYTQYF.

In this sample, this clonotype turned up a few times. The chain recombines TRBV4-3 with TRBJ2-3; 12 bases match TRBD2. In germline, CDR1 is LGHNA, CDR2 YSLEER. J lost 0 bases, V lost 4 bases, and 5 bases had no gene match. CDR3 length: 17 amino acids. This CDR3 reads CASSLRTSGISTDTQYF. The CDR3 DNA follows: TGCGCCAGCAGCCTGCGGACTAGCGGGATAAGCACAGATACGCAGTATTTT.

The CDR3 nucleotides read TGTGCCAGCAGCCACTCCTCGAACACCGGGGAGCTGTTTTTT. Translation gives CASSHSSNTGELFF. The genes are TRBV7-3 and TRBJ2-2; D uncertain. The V end lost 5 bases, the J end lost 0 bases, and 7 bases lay between the germline ends. The CDR3 totals 14 residues. The germline V gene encodes CDR1 SGHTA and CDR2 FQGTGA.

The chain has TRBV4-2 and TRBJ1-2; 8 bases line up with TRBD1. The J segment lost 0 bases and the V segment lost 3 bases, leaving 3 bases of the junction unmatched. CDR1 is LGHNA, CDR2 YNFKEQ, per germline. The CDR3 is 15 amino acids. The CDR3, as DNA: TGTGCCAGCAGCCAGGTACAGGGGGCTAACTATGGCTACACCTTC. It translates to CASSQVQGANYGYTF.

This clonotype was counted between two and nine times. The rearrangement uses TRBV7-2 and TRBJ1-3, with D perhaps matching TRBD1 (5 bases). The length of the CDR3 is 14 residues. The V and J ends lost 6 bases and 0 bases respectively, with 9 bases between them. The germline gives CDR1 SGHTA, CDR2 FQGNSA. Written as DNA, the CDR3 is TGTGCCAGCAGACAGGCCAACTCTGGAAACACCATATATTTT. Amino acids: CASRQANSGNTIYF.